The clone carrying this T cell receptor beta chain has only a few counts. Its matching antigen is unknown. Every TCR beta cDNA library bore unique molecular identifiers. TCRdb itself ran the PCR reads through MiXCR, one entry per CDR3 protein. The table records more than 450,000 distinct CDR3 sequences, 44% of them present only once. The record originates from a study of post-analysis software for immune sequencing data. Findings and caveats of the study: TRBV5-6, TRBV5-1 and TRBV20-1 belonged to a set of a handful of TRBV segments that were more frequent in patients than controls.

Germline assignment: CDR1 DFQATT and CDR2 SNEGSKA (reference sequence). V lost 2 bases and J lost 5, with 12 bases in between. CDR3 length: 13 amino acids. Sequencing was carried out using blood. The clonotype comes from a girl aged 10 to 17 with multiple sclerosis. This chain connects TRBV20-1 to TRBJ1-1; tentative D call: TRBD1 (6 bases). The CDR3 sequence is CSARSGARTEAFF. The CDR3 DNA is TGCAGTGCTAGATCGGGGGCGCGGACTGAAGCTTTCTTT.